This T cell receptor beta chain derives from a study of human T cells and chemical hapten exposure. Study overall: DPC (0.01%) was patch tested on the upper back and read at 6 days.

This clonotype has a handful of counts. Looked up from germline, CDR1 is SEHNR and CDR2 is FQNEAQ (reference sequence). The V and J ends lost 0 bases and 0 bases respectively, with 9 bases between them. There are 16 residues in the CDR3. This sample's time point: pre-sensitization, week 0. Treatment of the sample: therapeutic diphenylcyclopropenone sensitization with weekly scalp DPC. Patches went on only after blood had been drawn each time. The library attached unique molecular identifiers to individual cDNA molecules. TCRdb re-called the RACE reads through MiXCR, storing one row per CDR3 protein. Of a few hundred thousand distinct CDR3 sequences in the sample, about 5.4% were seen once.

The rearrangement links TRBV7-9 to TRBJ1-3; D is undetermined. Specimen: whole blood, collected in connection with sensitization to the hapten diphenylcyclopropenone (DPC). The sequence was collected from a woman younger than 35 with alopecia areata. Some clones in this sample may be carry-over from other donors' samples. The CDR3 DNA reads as TGTGCCAGCAGCTTAGCGCTTTCCAGCTCTGGAAACACCATATATTTT. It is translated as CASSLALSSSGNTIYF.